A selection of T cell receptor beta chains follows, all from one sample in a study of shared clonotypes between healthy human individuals. Sequencing used immunoSEQ multiplex PCR; TCRdb keeps in-frame clones, though not all of them. The sample contains roughly 2.4 million clones, around 95% of which appear only once. The sample comprised naive CD4+ T cells sorted from blood. Receptor source: a man in his late teens or twenties in good health. Each CDR3 is given without its conserved first and last residue.

v_call: TRBV6-6; cdr3_aa: ASRGETNEKLF
v_call: TRBV27; cdr3_aa: ASSQTFNNSPLH
v_call: TRBV9; cdr3_aa: ASSARTVMNTEAF
v_call: TRBV5-1; cdr3_aa: ASSVTGEGYNEQF
v_call: TRBV5-6; cdr3_aa: ASSFKLAGVGVETQY
v_call: TRBV18; cdr3_aa: ASSPRLLDPYEQY
v_call: TRBV18; cdr3_aa: ASSPGQGWETQY
v_call: TRBV6-5; cdr3_aa: ASSLGQGASEQY
v_call: TRBV6-1; cdr3_aa: ASSERAVNTGELF
v_call: TRBV5-1; cdr3_aa: ASSSSGTGWDGYT
v_call: TRBV12-5; cdr3_aa: ASGKYTETQY
v_call: TRBV19; cdr3_aa: ASSRPGTENTEAF
v_call: TRBV9; cdr3_aa: ASSVVGSINAGELF
v_call: TRBV7-9; cdr3_aa: ASSLGEEDTQY
v_call: TRBV5-5; cdr3_aa: ASSLAPGGAPSYEQY
v_call: TRBV7-6; cdr3_aa: ASSSGQGTNQPQH
v_call: TRBV9; cdr3_aa: ASSVGRDTQY
v_call: TRBV6-1; cdr3_aa: ASSATGSTDTQY
v_call: TRBV29-1; cdr3_aa: SALGGQGNTGELF
v_call: TRBV6-1; cdr3_aa: ASSAVSGGYT
v_call: TRBV9; cdr3_aa: ASSPRPSPGQETQY
v_call: TRBV30; cdr3_aa: AWIYGQVNSGANVLT
v_call: TRBV10-3; cdr3_aa: AIKAASEETQY
v_call: TRBV7-2; cdr3_aa: ASTAVDTQY
v_call: TRBV18; cdr3_aa: ASSVIAIHTDTQY
v_call: TRBV10-3; cdr3_aa: AIRQSSGRVNNEQF
v_call: TRBV28; cdr3_aa: ASSLTATNEKLF